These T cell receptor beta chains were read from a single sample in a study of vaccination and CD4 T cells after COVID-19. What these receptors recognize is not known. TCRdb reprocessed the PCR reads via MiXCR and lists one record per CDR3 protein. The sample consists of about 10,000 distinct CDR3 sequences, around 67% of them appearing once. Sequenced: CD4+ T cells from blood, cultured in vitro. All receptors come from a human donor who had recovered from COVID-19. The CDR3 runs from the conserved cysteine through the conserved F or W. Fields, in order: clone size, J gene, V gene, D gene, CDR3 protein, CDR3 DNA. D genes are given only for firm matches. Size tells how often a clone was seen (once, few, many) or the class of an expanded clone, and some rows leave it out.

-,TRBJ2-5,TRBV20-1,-,CSAGLTQETQYF,TGCAGTGCTGGTCTTACCCAAGAGACCCAGTACTTC
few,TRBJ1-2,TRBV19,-,CASSMGRYGTIYYGYTF,TGTGCCAGTAGTATGGGTCGGTACGGGACAATTTACTATGGCTACACCTTC
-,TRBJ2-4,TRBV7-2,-,CASSSDREGNIQYF,TGTGCCAGCAGCTCCGACAGGGAGGGGAACATTCAGTACTTC
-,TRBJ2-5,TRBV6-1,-,CASVRQETQYF,TGTGCCAGCGTTCGACAAGAGACCCAGTACTTC
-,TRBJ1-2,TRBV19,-,CASSIPRTGGGDGYTF,TGTGCCAGTAGTATCCCCCGAACTGGCGGGGGTGATGGCTACACCTTC
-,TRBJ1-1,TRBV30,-,CAWGAGVRDTEAFF,TGTGCCTGGGGAGCAGGGGTAAGGGACACTGAAGCTTTCTTT
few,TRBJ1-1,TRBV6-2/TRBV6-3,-,CASENRVNTEAFF,TGTGCCAGCGAAAACAGGGTGAACACTGAAGCTTTCTTT
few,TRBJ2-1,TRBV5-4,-,CASSFGRYNEQFF,TGTGCCAGCAGTTTTGGACGTTACAATGAGCAGTTCTTC
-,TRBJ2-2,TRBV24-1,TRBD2,CATQGLAAGELFF,TGTGCCACCCAAGGACTAGCGGCCGGGGAGCTGTTTTTT
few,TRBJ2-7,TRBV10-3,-,CAIRSPGGYEQYF,TGTGCCATCAGAAGCCCCGGGGGCTACGAGCAGTACTTC
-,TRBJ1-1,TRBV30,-,CAWSVVGAGRAFF,TGTGCCTGGAGTGTAGTCGGTGCAGGGAGAGCTTTCTTT
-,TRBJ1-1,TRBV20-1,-,CSAPDGGTEAFF,TGCAGTGCACCTGATGGGGGGACTGAAGCTTTCTTT
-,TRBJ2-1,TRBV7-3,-,CASSLQAGSSYNEQFF,TGTGCCAGCAGCTTACAAGCGGGTAGCTCCTACAATGAGCAGTTCTTC
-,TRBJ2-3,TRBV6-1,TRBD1,CASRQGAGFGTQYF,TGTGCCAGCAGACAGGGGGCTGGGTTTGGTACGCAGTATTTT
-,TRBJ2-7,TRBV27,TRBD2,CASSFLTSGGPYEQYF,TGTGCCAGCAGTTTCCTTACTAGCGGGGGGCCCTACGAGCAGTACTTC
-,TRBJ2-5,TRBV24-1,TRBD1,CATSDFRTGGMETQYF,TGTGCCACCAGTGATTTCCGGACAGGGGGCATGGAGACCCAGTACTTC
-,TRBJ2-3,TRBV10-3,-,CAIGVPETDTQYF,TGTGCCATCGGAGTTCCGGAGACAGATACGCAGTATTTT
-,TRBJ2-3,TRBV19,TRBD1,CASSIEGTGGDTQYF,TGTGCCAGTAGTATCGAAGGGACAGGGGGAGATACGCAGTATTTT
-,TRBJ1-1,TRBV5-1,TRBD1,CASSTTGDEDTEAFF,TGCGCCAGCAGCACCACAGGGGATGAGGACACTGAAGCTTTCTTT
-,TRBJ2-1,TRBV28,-,CASSLTGPSYNEQFF,TGTGCCAGCAGTTTAACTGGGCCCTCCTACAATGAGCAGTTCTTC
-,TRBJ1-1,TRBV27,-,CASSPRLNTEAFF,TGTGCCAGCAGTCCCCGGCTGAACACTGAAGCTTTCTTT
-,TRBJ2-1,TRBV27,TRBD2,CASSRGTSDQFF,TGTGCCAGCAGCCGCGGGACTAGCGACCAGTTCTTC
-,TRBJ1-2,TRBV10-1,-,CASSARQADGHTF,TGCGCCAGCAGTGCAAGACAGGCTGATGGCCACACCTTC
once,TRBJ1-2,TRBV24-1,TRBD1,CATSRTGLDGYTF,TGTGCCACCAGTAGGACAGGGCTGGATGGCTACACCTTC
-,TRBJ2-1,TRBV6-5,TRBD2,CASSYYGLAGVHEQFF,TGTGCCAGCAGTTACTACGGACTAGCGGGAGTTCATGAGCAGTTCTTC
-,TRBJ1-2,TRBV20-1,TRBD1,CSAMGGQGNYGYTF,TGCAGTGCTATGGGGGGACAGGGTAACTATGGCTACACCTTC
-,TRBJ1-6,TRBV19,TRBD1,CASTRDSYNSPLHF,TGTGCCAGTACCCGGGACAGTTATAATTCACCCCTCCACTTT